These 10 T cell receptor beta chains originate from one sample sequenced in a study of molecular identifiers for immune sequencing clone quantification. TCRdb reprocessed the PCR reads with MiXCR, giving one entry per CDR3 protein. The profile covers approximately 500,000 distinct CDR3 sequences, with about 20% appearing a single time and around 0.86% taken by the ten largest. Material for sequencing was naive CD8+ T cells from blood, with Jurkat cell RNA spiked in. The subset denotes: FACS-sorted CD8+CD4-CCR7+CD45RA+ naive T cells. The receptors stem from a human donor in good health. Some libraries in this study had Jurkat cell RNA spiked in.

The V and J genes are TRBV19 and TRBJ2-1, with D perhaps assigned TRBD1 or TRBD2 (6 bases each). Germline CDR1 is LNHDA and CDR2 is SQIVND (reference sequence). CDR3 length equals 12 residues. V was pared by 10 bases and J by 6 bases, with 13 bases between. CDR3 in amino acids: CATKGGGNEQFF. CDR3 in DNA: TGTGCCACCAAGGGGGGCGGCAATGAGCAGTTCTTC.

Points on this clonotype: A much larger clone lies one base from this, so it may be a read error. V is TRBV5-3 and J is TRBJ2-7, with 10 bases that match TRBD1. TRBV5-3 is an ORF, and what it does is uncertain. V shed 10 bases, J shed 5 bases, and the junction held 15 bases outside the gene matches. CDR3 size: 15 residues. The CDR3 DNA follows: TGTGCCGGCAGCTTATTGCGGACAGGGGGAGACGAGCAGTACTTC. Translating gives CAGSLLRTGGDEQYF.

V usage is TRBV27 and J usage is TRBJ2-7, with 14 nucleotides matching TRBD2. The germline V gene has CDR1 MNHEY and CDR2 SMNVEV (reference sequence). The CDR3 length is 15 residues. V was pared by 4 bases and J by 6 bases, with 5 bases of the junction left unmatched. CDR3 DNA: TGTGCCAGCAGTTCTCCGACTAGCGGGAGGGTCGAGCAGTACTTC. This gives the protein CASSSPTSGRVEQYF.

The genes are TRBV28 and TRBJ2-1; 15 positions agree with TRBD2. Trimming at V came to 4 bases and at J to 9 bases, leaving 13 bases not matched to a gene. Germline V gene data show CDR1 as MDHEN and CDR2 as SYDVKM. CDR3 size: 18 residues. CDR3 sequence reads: CASSSPNAGLAGGGEQFF. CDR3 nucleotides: TGTGCCAGCAGTTCACCCAACGCGGGACTAGCGGGAGGAGGTGAGCAGTTCTTC.

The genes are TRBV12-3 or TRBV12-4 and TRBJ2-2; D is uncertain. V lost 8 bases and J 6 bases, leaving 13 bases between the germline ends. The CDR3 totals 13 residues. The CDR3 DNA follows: TGTGCCAGCGAAAGCCTGGGGTCCGGGGAGCTGTTTTTT. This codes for CASESLGSGELFF.

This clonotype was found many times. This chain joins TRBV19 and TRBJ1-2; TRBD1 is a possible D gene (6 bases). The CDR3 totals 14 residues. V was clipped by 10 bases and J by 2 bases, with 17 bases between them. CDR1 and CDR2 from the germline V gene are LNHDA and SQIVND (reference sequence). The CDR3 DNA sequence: TGTGCCACCTCACCGGGACACACGAACTATGGCTACACCTTC. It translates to CATSPGHTNYGYTF.

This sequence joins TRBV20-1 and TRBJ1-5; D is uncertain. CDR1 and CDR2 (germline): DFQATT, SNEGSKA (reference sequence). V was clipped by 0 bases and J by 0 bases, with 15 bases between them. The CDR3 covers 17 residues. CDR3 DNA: TGCAGTGCTAGAGACACCGATAGCCCCTATAGCAATCAGCCCCAGCATTTT. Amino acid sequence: CSARDTDSPYSNQPQHF.

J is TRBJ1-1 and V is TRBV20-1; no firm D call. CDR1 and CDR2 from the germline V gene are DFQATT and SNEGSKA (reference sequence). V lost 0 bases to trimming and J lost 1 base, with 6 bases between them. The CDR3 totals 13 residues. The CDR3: CSARDPGNTEAFF. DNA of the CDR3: TGCAGTGCTAGAGATCCCGGGAACACTGAAGCTTTCTTT.

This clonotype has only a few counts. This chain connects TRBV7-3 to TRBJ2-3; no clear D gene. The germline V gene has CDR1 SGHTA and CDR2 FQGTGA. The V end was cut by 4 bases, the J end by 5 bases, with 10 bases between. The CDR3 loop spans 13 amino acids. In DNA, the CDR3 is TGTGCCAGCAGCTCCTATCTAGGAGATACGCAGTATTTT. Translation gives CASSSYLGDTQYF.

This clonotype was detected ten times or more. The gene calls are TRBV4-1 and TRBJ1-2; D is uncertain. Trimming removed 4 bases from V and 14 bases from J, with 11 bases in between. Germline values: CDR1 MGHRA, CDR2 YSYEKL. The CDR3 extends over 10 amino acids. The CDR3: CASSLRRRTF. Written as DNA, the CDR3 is TGCGCCAGCAGCCTGAGAAGAAGAACCTTC.